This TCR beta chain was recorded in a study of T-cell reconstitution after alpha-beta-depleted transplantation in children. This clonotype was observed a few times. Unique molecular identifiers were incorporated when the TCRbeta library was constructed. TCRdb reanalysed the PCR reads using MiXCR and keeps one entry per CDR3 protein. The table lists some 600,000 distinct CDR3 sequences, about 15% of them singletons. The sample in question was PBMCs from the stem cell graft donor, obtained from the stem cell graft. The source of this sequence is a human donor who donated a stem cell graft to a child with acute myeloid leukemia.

This CDR3 is CSAKIAGGRTDTQYF. The DNA of the CDR3 is TGCAGTGCTAAGATAGCGGGGGGGCGAACAGATACGCAGTATTTT. The gene calls are TRBV20-1 and TRBJ2-3; 11 bases agree with TRBD2. The V gene's germline CDR1 is DFQATT and CDR2 SNEGSKA (reference sequence). The CDR3 totals 15 residues. V lost 4 bases and J lost 3; bases outside the gene matches: 6.